The present entry profiles one T cell receptor beta chain with its context. Antigen: not known. This sample is part of a study of T cells in Graves' hyperthyroidism and ophthalmopathy. Amplification of TCR beta CDR3 regions was performed using RNA transcripts as template. The HTBI set primed first-round TCR CDR3 RT-PCR. TCRdb ran MiXCR on the multiplex PCR reads and lists one entry per CDR3 protein. The table includes about 500,000 distinct CDR3 sequences, 15% to 20% detected once. A NOSPECS grade of at least 4, a Clinical Activity Score of at least 3 and duration under 3 months were recorded in ophthalmopathy patients. Whole-study results and caveats: Most thyroid clonotypes expanded above 0.001 appeared in blood too. Ophthalmopathy was model-predicted a median approximately 6.9 months pre-onset.

This clonotype originated in a woman between 25 and 40 years old with Graves' ophthalmopathy. The sequenced sample was blood.

The CDR3 nucleotides read TGTGCCAGTAGTACCTCCAGGTACGAGCAGTACTTC. The encoded protein is CASSTSRYEQYF. The chain employs TRBV19 and TRBJ2-7, with D uncertain. The ends were cut back, 4 bases at V and 4 bases at J, with 8 bases in the middle. CDR1 is LNHDA and CDR2 is SQIVND in the germline V gene (reference sequence). The CDR3 sequence is 12 residues long.